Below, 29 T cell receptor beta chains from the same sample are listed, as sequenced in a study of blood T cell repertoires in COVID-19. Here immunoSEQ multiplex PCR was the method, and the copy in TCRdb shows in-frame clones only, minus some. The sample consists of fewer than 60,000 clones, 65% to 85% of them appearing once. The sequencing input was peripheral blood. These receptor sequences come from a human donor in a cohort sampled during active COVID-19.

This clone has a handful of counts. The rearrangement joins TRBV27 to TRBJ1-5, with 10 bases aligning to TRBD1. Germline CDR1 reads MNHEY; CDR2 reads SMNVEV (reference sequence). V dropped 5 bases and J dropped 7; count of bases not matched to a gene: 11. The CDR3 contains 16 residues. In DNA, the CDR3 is TGTGCCAGCAGTCCAACCTCCTGGACAGGGGGACAGCCCCAGCATTTT. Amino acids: CASSPTSWTGGQPQHF.

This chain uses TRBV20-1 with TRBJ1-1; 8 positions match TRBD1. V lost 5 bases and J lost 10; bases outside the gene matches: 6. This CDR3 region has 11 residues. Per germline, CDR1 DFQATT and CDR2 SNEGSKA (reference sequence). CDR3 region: CSAPQGARAFF. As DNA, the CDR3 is TGCAGTGCTCCCCAGGGGGCCCGAGCTTTCTTT.

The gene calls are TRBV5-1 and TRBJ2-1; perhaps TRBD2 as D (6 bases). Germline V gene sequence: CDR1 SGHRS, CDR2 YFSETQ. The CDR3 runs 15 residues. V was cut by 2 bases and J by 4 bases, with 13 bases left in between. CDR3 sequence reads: CASSLRERVYNEQFF. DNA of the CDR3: TGCGCCAGCAGCTTAAGGGAGCGGGTATACAATGAGCAGTTCTTC.

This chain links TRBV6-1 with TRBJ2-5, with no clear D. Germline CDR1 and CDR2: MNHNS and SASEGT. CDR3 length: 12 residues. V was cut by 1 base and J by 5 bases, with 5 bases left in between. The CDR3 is CASSEVGETQYF. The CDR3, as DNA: TGTGCCAGCAGTGAAGTCGGGGAGACCCAGTACTTC.

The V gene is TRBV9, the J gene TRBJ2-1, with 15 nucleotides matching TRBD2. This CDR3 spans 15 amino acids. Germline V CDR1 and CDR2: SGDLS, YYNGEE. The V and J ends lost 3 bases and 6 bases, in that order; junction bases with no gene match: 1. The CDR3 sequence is CASSAGLAGGNEQFF. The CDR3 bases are TGTGCCAGCAGCGCGGGACTAGCGGGAGGCAATGAGCAGTTCTTC.

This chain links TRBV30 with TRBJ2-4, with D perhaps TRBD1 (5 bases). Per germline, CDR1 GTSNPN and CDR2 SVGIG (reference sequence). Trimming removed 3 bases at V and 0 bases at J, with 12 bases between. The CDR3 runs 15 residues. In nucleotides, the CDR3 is TGTGCCTGGAGATTCAAGGGGTTAGCCAAAAACATTCAGTACTTC. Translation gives CAWRFKGLAKNIQYF.

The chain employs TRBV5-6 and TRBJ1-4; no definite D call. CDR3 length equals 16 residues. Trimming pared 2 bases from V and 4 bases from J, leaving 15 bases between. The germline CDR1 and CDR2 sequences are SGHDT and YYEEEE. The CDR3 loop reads CASSFLFSQNNEKLFF. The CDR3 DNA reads TGTGCCAGCAGCTTTTTGTTTTCACAGAATAATGAAAAACTGTTTTTT.

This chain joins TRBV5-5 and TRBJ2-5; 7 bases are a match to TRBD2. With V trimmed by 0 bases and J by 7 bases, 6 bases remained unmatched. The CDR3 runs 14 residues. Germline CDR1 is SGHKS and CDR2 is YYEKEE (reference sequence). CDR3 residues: CASSLGLAEGTQYF. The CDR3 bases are TGTGCCAGCAGCTTGGGTCTAGCGGAGGGGACCCAGTACTTC.

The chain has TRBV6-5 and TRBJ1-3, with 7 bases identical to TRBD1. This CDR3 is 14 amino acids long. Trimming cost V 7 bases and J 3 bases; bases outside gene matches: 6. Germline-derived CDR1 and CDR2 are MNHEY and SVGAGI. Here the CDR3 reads CASTARGLGNTIYF. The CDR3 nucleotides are TGTGCCAGCACGGCTAGGGGGCTTGGAAACACCATATATTTT.

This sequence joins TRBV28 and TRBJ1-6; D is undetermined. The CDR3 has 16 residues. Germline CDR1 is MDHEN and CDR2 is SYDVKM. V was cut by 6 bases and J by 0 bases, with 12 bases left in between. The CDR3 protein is CASRRRESSYNSPLHF. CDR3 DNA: TGTGCCAGCAGGAGAAGAGAGAGCTCCTATAATTCACCCCTCCACTTT.

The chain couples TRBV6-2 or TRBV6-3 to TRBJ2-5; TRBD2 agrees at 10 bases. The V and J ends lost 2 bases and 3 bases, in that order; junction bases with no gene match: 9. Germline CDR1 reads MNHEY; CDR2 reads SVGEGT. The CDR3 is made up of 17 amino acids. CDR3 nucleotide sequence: TGTGCCAGCAGTTACGGTCGGGCTAGCGGGGGTAAAGAGACCCAGTACTTC. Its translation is CASSYGRASGGKETQYF.

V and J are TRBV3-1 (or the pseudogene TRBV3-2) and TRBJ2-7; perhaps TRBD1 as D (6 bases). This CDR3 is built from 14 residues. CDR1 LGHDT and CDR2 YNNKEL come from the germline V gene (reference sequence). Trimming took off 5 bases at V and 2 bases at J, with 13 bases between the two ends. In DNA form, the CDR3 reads TGTGCCAGCAGCAAACAGGGTTCTACCTACGAGCAGTACTTC. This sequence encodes CASSKQGSTYEQYF.

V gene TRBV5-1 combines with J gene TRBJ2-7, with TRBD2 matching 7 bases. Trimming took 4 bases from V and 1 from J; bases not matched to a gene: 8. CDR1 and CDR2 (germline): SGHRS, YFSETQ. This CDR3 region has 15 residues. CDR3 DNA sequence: TGCGCCAGCAGCCCTGGACTAGTGAGGTCCTACGAGCAGTACTTC. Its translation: CASSPGLVRSYEQYF.

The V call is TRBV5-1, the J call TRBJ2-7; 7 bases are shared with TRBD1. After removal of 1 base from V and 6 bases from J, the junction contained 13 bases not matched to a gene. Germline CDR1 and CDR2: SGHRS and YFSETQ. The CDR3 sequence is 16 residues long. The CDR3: CASSLFSQGSVAEQYF. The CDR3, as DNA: TGCGCCAGCAGCTTGTTTTCACAGGGGAGCGTCGCCGAGCAGTACTTC. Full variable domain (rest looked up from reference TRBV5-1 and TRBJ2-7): KAGVTQTPRYLIKTRGQQVTLSCSPISGHRSVSWYQQTPGQGLQFLFEYFSETQRNKGNFPGRFSGRQFSNSRSEMNVSTLELGDSALYLCASSLFSQGSVAEQYFGPGTRLTVT.

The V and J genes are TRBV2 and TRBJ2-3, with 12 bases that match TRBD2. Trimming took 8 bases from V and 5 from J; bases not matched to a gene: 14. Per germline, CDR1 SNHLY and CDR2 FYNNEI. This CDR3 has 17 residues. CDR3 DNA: TGTGCCAGCTGGCTAGCGGGAGGGGAAAAAAGGGTAGATACGCAGTATTTT. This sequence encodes CASWLAGGEKRVDTQYF.

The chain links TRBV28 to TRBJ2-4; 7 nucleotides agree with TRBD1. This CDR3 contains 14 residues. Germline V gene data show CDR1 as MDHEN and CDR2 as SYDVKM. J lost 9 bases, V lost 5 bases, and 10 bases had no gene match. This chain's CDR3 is CASSPPHRGAIQYF. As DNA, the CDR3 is TGTGCCAGCAGTCCTCCTCACAGGGGAGCCATTCAGTACTTC.

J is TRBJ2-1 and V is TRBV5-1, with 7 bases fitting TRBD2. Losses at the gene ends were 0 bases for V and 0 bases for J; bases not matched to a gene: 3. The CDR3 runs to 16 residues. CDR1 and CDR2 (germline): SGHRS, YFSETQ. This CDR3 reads CASSLDGGSSYNEQFF. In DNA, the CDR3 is TGCGCCAGCAGCTTGGACGGCGGGAGCTCCTACAATGAGCAGTTCTTC. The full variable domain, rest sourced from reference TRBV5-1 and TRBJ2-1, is KAGVTQTPRYLIKTRGQQVTLSCSPISGHRSVSWYQQTPGQGLQFLFEYFSETQRNKGNFPGRFSGRQFSNSRSEMNVSTLELGDSALYLCASSLDGGSSYNEQFFGPGTRLTVL.

The CDR3 sequence: CASSSRPNSPLHF. The CDR3, as DNA: TGTGCCAGCAGTTCCCGTCCGAATTCACCCCTCCACTTT. The rearrangement joins TRBV28 to TRBJ1-6; D is unresolved. Trimming shortened V by 4 bases and J by 7 bases, and 8 bases separated the two germline ends. The germline CDR1 and CDR2 sequences are MDHEN and SYDVKM. The CDR3 consists of 13 residues.

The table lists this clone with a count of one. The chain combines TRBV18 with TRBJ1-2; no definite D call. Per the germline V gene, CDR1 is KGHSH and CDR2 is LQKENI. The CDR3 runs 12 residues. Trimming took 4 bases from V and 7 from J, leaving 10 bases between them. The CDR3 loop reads CASSHEVGGYTF. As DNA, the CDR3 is TGTGCCAGCTCACACGAGGTTGGTGGCTACACCTTC.

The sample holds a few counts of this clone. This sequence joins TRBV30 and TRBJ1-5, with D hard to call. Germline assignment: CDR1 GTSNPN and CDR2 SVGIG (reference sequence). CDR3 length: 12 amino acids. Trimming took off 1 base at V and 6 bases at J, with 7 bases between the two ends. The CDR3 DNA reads TGTGCCTGGAGTGGGAGAGGTCAGCCCCAGCATTTT. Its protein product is CAWSGRGQPQHF.

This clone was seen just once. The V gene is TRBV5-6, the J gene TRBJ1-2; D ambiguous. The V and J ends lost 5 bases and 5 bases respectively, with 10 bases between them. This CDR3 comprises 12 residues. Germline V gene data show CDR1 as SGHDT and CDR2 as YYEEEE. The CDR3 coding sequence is TGTGCCAGCAGTCGACACGGATATGGCTACACCTTC. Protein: CASSRHGYGYTF.

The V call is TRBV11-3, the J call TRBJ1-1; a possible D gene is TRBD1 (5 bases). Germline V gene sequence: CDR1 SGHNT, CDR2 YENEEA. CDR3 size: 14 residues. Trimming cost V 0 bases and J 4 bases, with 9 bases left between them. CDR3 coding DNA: TGTGCCAGCAGCTTAGAGTTGGGGGGCACTGAAGCTTTCTTT. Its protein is CASSLELGGTEAFF.

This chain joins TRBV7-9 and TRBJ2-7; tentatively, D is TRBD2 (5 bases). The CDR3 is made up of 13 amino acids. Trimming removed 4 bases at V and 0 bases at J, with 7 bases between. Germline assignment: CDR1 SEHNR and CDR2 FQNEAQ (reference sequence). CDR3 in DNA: TGTGCCAGCAGCTGGACTGCCTCCTACGAGCAGTACTTC. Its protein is CASSWTASYEQYF. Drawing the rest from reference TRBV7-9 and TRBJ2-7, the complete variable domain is DTGVSQNPRHKITKRGQNVTFRCDPISEHNRLYWYRQTLGQGPEFLTYFQNEAQLEKSRLLSDRFSAERPKGSFSTLEIQRTEQGDSAMYLCASSWTASYEQYFGPGTRLTVT.

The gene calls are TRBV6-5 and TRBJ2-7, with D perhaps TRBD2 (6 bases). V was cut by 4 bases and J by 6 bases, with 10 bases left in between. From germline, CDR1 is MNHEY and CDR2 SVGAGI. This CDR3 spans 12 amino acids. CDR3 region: CASSSVGGEQYF. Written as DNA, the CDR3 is TGTGCCAGCAGTTCGGTGGGGGGCGAGCAGTACTTC.

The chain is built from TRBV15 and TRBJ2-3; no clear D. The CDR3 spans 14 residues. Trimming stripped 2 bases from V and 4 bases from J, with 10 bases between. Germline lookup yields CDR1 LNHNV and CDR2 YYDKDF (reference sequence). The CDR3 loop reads CATSRQIPPDTQYF. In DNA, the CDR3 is TGTGCCACCAGCAGACAGATCCCTCCAGATACGCAGTATTTT.

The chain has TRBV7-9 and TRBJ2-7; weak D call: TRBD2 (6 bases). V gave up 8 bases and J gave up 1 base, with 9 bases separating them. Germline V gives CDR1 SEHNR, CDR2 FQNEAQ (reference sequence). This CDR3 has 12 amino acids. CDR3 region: CASAGGSYEQYF. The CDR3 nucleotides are TGTGCCAGCGCTGGGGGGTCCTACGAGCAGTACTTC.

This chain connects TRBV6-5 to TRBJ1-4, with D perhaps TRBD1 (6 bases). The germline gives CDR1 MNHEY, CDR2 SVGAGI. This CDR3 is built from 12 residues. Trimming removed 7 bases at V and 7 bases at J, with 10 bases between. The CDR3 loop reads CASNRASEKLFF. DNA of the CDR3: TGTGCCAGCAACAGGGCCAGTGAAAAACTGTTTTTT.

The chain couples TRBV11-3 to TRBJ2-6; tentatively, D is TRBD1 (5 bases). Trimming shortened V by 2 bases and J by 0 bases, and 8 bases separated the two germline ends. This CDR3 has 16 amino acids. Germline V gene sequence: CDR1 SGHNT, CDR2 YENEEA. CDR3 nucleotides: TGTGCCAGCAGCTTAAGGGGTAGCTCTGGGGCCAACGTCCTGACTTTC. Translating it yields CASSLRGSSGANVLTF.

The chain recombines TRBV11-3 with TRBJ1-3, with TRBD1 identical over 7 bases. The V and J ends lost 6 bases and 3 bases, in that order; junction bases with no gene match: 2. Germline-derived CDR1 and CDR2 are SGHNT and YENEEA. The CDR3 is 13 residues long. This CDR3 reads CASSTGVGNTIYF. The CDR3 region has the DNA TGTGCCAGCAGTACAGGGGTTGGAAACACCATATATTTT.